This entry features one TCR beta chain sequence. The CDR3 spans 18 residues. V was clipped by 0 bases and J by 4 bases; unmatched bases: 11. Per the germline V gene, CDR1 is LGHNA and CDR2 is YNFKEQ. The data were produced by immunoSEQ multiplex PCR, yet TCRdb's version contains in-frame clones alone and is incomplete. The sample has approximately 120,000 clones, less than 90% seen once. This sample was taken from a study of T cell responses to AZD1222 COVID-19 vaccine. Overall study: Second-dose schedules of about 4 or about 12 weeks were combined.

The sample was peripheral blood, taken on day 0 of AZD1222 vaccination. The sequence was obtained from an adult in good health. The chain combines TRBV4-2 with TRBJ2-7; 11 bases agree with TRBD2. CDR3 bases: TGTGCCAGCAGCCAAGATATTAGCGTGACTAGCGGGGTTTACGAGCAGTACTTC. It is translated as CASSQDISVTSGVYEQYF.